A single sample is the source of the 31 T cell receptor beta chains below, sequenced in a study of Ad26.COV2.S vaccination and SARS-CoV-2 variants. Treatment noted: about 20 received Ad26.COV2.S at low or high dose, single or two shots; about 5 received placebo; per-sample allocation not given. Sample collection was performed on day 63 after the first vaccine or placebo injection. Some clones are missing from TCRdb's copy, which holds only in-frame ones; the method was immunoSEQ multiplex PCR. The sample has 350,000 to 450,000 clones; 92% are singletons. Specimen: peripheral blood, collected in a trial of Ad26.COV2.S vaccine versus placebo. These receptors were taken from a person between 18 and 65 years old who received the Ad26.COV2.S COVID-19 vaccine or a placebo.

Points on this clone: Other DNA sequences in the sample encode the same CDR3. The CDR3 here is CASSYSNNEKLFF. The CDR3, as DNA: TGTGCCAGCAGTTACTCGAATAATGAAAAACTGTTTTTT. This chain uses TRBV6-5 with TRBJ1-4; D is unclear. Germline V gene sequence: CDR1 MNHEY, CDR2 SVGAGI. This CDR3 has 13 residues. Trimming stripped 0 bases from V and 4 bases from J, with 3 bases between.

The rearrangement joins TRBV12-3 or TRBV12-4 to TRBJ2-1; D not certain. The V end lost 3 bases, the J end lost 8 bases, and 5 bases lay between the germline ends. The CDR3 is 11 residues long. CDR3 coding DNA: TGTGCCAGCAGTTTTTTCGATGAGCAGTTCTTC. This gives the protein CASSFFDEQFF.

V is TRBV6-5 and J is TRBJ1-2; D might be TRBD1 (5 bases). The CDR3 extends over 12 amino acids. V lost 10 bases and J 5 bases, leaving 14 bases between the germline ends. Per the germline V gene, CDR1 is MNHEY and CDR2 is SVGAGI. The CDR3 is CATMGDAYGYTF. CDR3 coding DNA: TGTGCCACCATGGGGGACGCTTATGGCTACACCTTC.

This sequence joins TRBV7-9 and TRBJ2-1, with 10 nucleotides matching TRBD1. The CDR3 has 16 residues. Trimming cost V 2 bases and J 8 bases; bases outside gene matches: 9. CDR1 and CDR2 (germline): SEHNR, FQNEAQ (reference sequence). CDR3 in DNA: TGTGCCAGCAGCTTACCCCGGGACAGGGGTTCCTATGAGCAGTTCTTC. Its translation is CASSLPRDRGSYEQFF.

The chain carries TRBV27 and TRBJ2-3; 13 nucleotides match TRBD2. J gave up 3 bases and V 5 bases, and 8 bases lay outside the gene matches. Germline assignment: CDR1 MNHEY and CDR2 SMNVEV (reference sequence). The CDR3 contains 17 residues. For the CDR3, the DNA is TGTGCCAGCAGTAACCGACTAGCGGGGGGTCGGACAGATACGCAGTATTTT. It encodes CASSNRLAGGRTDTQYF.

The chain links TRBV30 to TRBJ2-3, with D uncertain. The germline V gene encodes CDR1 GTSNPN and CDR2 SVGIG (reference sequence). The CDR3 covers 12 residues. V gave up 3 bases and J gave up 4 bases, with 8 bases separating them. The CDR3 DNA reads TGTGCCTGGAGACAGCCCCCAGATACGCAGTATTTT. It is translated as CAWRQPPDTQYF.

The sample holds one count of this clone. This chain connects TRBV18 to TRBJ2-2, with 8 bases lining up with TRBD2. The V gene end was trimmed by 0 bases and the J gene end by 3 bases; junction bases not matched to a gene: 3. The V gene's germline CDR1 is KGHSH and CDR2 LQKENI. The CDR3 is made up of 16 amino acids. The CDR3 region is CASSPPAGGYTGELFF. The DNA of the CDR3 is TGTGCCAGCTCACCACCGGCGGGGGGCTACACCGGGGAGCTGTTTTTT.

V gene TRBV5-5 combines with J gene TRBJ2-7; D gene uncertain. The germline V gene encodes CDR1 SGHKS and CDR2 YYEKEE (reference sequence). V lost 2 bases and J lost 3, with 3 bases in between. The CDR3 runs to 11 residues. CDR3 in amino acids: CASSFIYEQYF. CDR3 in DNA: TGTGCCAGCAGCTTCATCTACGAGCAGTACTTC.

This sequence joins TRBV4-1 and TRBJ1-2; 10 bases fit TRBD1. The CDR3 has 15 amino acids. The V gene's germline CDR1 is MGHRA and CDR2 YSYEKL. Losses at the gene ends were 4 bases for V and 1 base for J; bases not matched to a gene: 3. CDR3 in DNA: TGCGCCAGCAGCCTCGGACAGGGGGTTAACTATGGCTACACCTTC. Translated, it gives CASSLGQGVNYGYTF.

This clone was counted ten times or more. The chain combines TRBV6-2 or TRBV6-3 with TRBJ2-7; D not resolved. Germline loops: CDR1 MNHEY, CDR2 SVGEGT. V lost 2 bases to trimming and J lost 2 bases, with 1 base between them. This CDR3 has 11 residues. The CDR3 protein is CASSYTYEQYF. CDR3 nucleotides: TGTGCCAGCAGTTACACCTACGAGCAGTACTTC.

The V and J genes are TRBV28 and TRBJ1-2; D gene unclear. V gave up 4 bases and J gave up 11 bases, with 14 bases separating them. The CDR3 covers 12 residues. Germline V gene sequence: CDR1 MDHEN, CDR2 SYDVKM. In DNA form, the CDR3 reads TGTGCCAGCAGTTCCGCGATTTGGTTTTACACCTTC. It specifies CASSSAIWFYTF.

This chain uses TRBV5-6 with TRBJ1-2; 8 bases line up with TRBD1. The CDR3 contains 14 residues. Germline trimming cut 0 bases from V and 6 bases from J; bases unmatched to any gene: 4. Per the germline V gene, CDR1 is SGHDT and CDR2 is YYEEEE. The CDR3 loop reads CASSLVQGEDGYTF. The CDR3, as DNA: TGTGCCAGCAGCTTGGTACAGGGGGAGGATGGCTACACCTTC.

The rearrangement links TRBV6-5 to TRBJ1-6; TRBD1 aligns across 9 bases. The CDR3 totals 13 residues. Germline V gene sequence: CDR1 MNHEY, CDR2 SVGAGI. V lost 6 bases, J lost 6 bases, and 0 bases stayed unmatched. CDR3 coding DNA: TGTGCCAGCAGGACAGGGGGTAATTCACCCCTCCACTTT. This encodes CASRTGGNSPLHF.

This clone was detected a few times. The chain employs TRBV5-5 and TRBJ2-5; either TRBD1 or TRBD2 may fit D (6 bases each). In germline, CDR1 is SGHKS, CDR2 YYEKEE (reference sequence). The V end was cut by 4 bases, the J end by 4 bases, with 17 bases between. There are 15 residues in the CDR3. CDR3 amino acids: CASSATGRHTETQYF. The CDR3 DNA follows: TGTGCCAGCAGCGCTACAGGGAGGCATACAGAGACCCAGTACTTC.

This chain uses TRBV30 with TRBJ2-7; 8 bases align to TRBD1. The junction had 3 bases not matched to a gene; V was cut back by 1 base and J by 1 base. Germline V gene data show CDR1 as GTSNPN and CDR2 as SVGIG (reference sequence). This CDR3 region has 14 residues. CDR3: CAWSENRGSYEQYF. CDR3 coding DNA: TGTGCCTGGAGTGAAAACAGGGGGTCCTACGAGCAGTACTTC.

The rearrangement joins TRBV28 to TRBJ1-4; D is unresolved. The CDR3 runs to 11 residues. Germline V gene sequence: CDR1 MDHEN, CDR2 SYDVKM. The V end lost 7 bases, the J end lost 5 bases, and 5 bases lay between the germline ends. The CDR3 spells CASTLNEKLFF. In DNA form, the CDR3 reads TGTGCCAGCACTCTCAATGAAAAACTGTTTTTT.

This clone has only one observation. The genes are TRBV7-9 and TRBJ2-7; D unclear. The V gene's germline CDR1 is SEHNR and CDR2 FQNEAQ (reference sequence). This CDR3 is 12 amino acids long. V lost 2 bases to trimming and J lost 5 bases, with 7 bases between them. CDR3 nucleotides: TGTGCCAGCAGCTTAACCGGCGACGAGCAGTACTTC. Protein: CASSLTGDEQYF. Filled out from reference TRBV7-9 and TRBJ2-7, the complete variable domain reads DTGVSQNPRHKITKRGQNVTFRCDPISEHNRLYWYRQTLGQGPEFLTYFQNEAQLEKSRLLSDRFSAERPKGSFSTLEIQRTEQGDSAMYLCASSLTGDEQYFGPGTRLTVT.

The gene calls are TRBV5-1 and TRBJ2-6, with D unclear. CDR1 is SGHRS and CDR2 is YFSETQ in the germline V gene. The CDR3 spans 16 residues. V was pared by 0 bases and J by 0 bases, with 7 bases between. For the CDR3, the DNA is TGCGCCAGCAGCTTGGCTGAAAACTCTGGGGCCAACGTCCTGACTTTC. As protein: CASSLAENSGANVLTF.

The rearrangement links TRBV29-1 to TRBJ2-3, with 9 bases matching TRBD1. Trimming took 4 bases from V and 5 from J; bases not matched to a gene: 4. Per the germline V gene, CDR1 is SQVTM and CDR2 is ANQGSEA. The CDR3 covers 13 residues. The CDR3: CSVGTGALDTQYF. The CDR3 DNA sequence: TGCAGCGTTGGGACAGGGGCGTTAGATACGCAGTATTTT.

The J gene is TRBJ2-7, the V gene TRBV19; TRBD2 might be the D (7 bases). Germline V gene data show CDR1 as LNHDA and CDR2 as SQIVND (reference sequence). This CDR3 has 15 amino acids. V was shortened by 3 bases and J by 6 bases, with 18 bases between the two germline ends. CDR3 bases: TGTGCCAGTAGTATTAACCGGGGCGGGGGCCCCGAGCAGTACTTC. Its translation is CASSINRGGGPEQYF.

The rearrangement uses TRBV11-2 and TRBJ1-4, with 7 bases aligning to TRBD1. From germline, CDR1 is SGHAT and CDR2 FQNNGV. This CDR3 comprises 15 residues. After removal of 4 bases from V and 0 bases from J, the junction contained 2 bases not matched to a gene. The CDR3: CASSSGQATNEKLFF. CDR3 DNA: TGTGCCAGCAGCTCCGGACAGGCAACTAATGAAAAACTGTTTTTT.

This chain connects TRBV9 to TRBJ2-1; D unclear. In germline, CDR1 is SGDLS, CDR2 YYNGEE. Trimming shortened V by 0 bases and J by 0 bases, and 13 bases separated the two germline ends. This CDR3 spans 17 amino acids. CDR3 sequence (DNA): TGTGCCAGCAGCGTAGGTTCTGGCCCCGACTCCTACAATGAGCAGTTCTTC. It translates to CASSVGSGPDSYNEQFF.

The chain couples TRBV2 to TRBJ2-7; tentatively, D is TRBD1 or TRBD2 (6 bases each). CDR1 and CDR2 (germline): SNHLY, FYNNEI. CDR3 size: 15 residues. The V and J ends lost 6 bases and 2 bases respectively, with 17 bases between them. The CDR3 coding sequence is TGTGCCAGCAGCGCCCCCGGGGGACACCCCTACGAGCAGTACTTC. As protein: CASSAPGGHPYEQYF. Complete variable domain (other parts from reference TRBV2 and TRBJ2-7): EPEVTQTPSHQVTQMGQEVILRCVPISNHLYFYWYRQILGQKVEFLVSFYNNEISEKSEIFDDQFSVERPDGSNFTLKIRSTKLEDSAMYFCASSAPGGHPYEQYFGPGTRLTVT.

V gene TRBV11-2 combines with J gene TRBJ1-2; possible D gene TRBD1, 5 bases. The CDR3 runs to 13 residues. Germline V lookup: CDR1 SGHAT, CDR2 FQNNGV. Trimming took 5 bases from V and 3 from J, leaving 10 bases between them. CDR3 sequence reads: CASSRGPDYGYTF. The CDR3 nucleotides are TGTGCCAGCAGCCGGGGACCGGACTATGGCTACACCTTC. The variable domain in full, completed from reference TRBV11-2 and TRBJ1-2, reads EAGVAQSPRYKIIEKRQSVAFWCNPISGHATLYWYQQILGQGPKLLIQFQNNGVVDDSQLPKDRFSAERLKGVDSTLKIQPAKLEDSAVYLCASSRGPDYGYTFGSGTRLTVV.

V usage is TRBV6-1 and J usage is TRBJ1-1, with D perhaps matching TRBD1 (6 bases). There are 12 residues in the CDR3. Germline V gene sequence: CDR1 MNHNS, CDR2 SASEGT. The V end lost 3 bases, the J end lost 7 bases, and 9 bases lay between the germline ends. The CDR3 loop reads CASSDRGLEAFF. CDR3 nucleotides: TGTGCCAGCAGTGACAGGGGCCTTGAAGCTTTCTTT.

The rearrangement links TRBV7-2 to TRBJ2-2, with D hard to call. Trimming stripped 5 bases from V and 1 base from J, with 14 bases between. The CDR3 has 16 amino acids. The germline V gene encodes CDR1 SGHTA and CDR2 FQGNSA. CDR3 coding DNA: TGTGCCAGCAGCCCGCTATCCGCAGGGAACACCGGGGAGCTGTTTTTT. It encodes CASSPLSAGNTGELFF. The variable domain in full, completed from reference TRBV7-2 and TRBJ2-2, reads GAGVSQSPSNKVTEKGKDVELRCDPISGHTALYWYRQSLGQGLEFLIYFQGNSAPDKSGLPSDRFSAERTGGSVSTLTIQRTQQEDSAVYLCASSPLSAGNTGELFFGEGSRLTVL.

This chain joins TRBV6-2 or TRBV6-3 and TRBJ1-1; TRBD1 is a possible D gene (5 bases). Germline CDR1 MNHEY, CDR2 SVGEGT. The CDR3 is made up of 12 amino acids. V lost 6 bases to trimming and J lost 4 bases, with 9 bases between them. CDR3 bases: TGTGCCAGCAGCGACAGCTTCACTGAAGCTTTCTTT. It specifies CASSDSFTEAFF.

The chain joins TRBV9 to TRBJ2-2, with D perhaps TRBD1 or TRBD2 (6 bases each). The V end lost 1 base, the J end lost 0 bases, and 16 bases lay between the germline ends. The CDR3 is 18 residues long. Germline V CDR1 and CDR2: SGDLS, YYNGEE. Here the CDR3 reads CASSVPKPGAPNTGELFF. CDR3 nucleotide sequence: TGTGCCAGCAGCGTACCGAAACCGGGGGCACCGAACACCGGGGAGCTGTTTTTT.

This clone was observed once. The chain links TRBV4-3 to TRBJ2-5; D is ambiguous. V was pared by 4 bases and J by 3 bases, with 15 bases between. Germline CDR1 is LGHNA and CDR2 is YSLEER. This CDR3 is built from 15 residues. CDR3 residues: CASSRTYVSKETQYF. CDR3 nucleotide sequence: TGCGCCAGCAGCCGGACCTATGTATCGAAAGAGACCCAGTACTTC.

V usage is TRBV9 and J usage is TRBJ1-5, with a tentative D call TRBD1 (5 bases). V was cut by 0 bases and J by 6 bases, with 7 bases left in between. Per germline, CDR1 SGDLS and CDR2 YYNGEE. The CDR3 consists of 13 residues. As DNA, the CDR3 is TGTGCCAGCAGCGTAGCCCAGGGTCAGCCCCAGCATTTT. Protein product: CASSVAQGQPQHF.

This chain connects TRBV10-3 to TRBJ1-2, with TRBD1 matching 9 bases. V was clipped by 4 bases and J by 4 bases; unmatched bases: 13. This CDR3 spans 17 amino acids. Germline-derived CDR1 and CDR2 are ENHRY and SYGVKD. The CDR3 is CAISGTGQGREGYGYTF. The CDR3 bases are TGTGCCATCAGTGGGACGGGACAGGGTAGGGAAGGCTATGGCTACACCTTC.